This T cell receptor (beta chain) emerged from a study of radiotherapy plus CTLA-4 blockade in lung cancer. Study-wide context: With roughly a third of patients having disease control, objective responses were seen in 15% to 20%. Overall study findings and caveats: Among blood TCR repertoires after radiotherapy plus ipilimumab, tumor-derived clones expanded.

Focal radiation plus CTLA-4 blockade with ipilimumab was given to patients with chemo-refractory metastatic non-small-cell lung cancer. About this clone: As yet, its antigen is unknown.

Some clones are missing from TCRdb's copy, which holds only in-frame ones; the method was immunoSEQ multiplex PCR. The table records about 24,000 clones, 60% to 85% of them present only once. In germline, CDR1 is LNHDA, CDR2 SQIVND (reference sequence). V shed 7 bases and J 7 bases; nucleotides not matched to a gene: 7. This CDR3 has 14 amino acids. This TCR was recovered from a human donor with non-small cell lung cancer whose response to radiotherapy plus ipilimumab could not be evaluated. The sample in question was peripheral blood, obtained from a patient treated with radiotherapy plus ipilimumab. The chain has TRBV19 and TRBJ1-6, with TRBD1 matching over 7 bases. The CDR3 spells CASMSDRANSPLHF. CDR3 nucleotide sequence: TGTGCCAGTATGTCCGACAGGGCGAATTCACCCCTCCACTTT.